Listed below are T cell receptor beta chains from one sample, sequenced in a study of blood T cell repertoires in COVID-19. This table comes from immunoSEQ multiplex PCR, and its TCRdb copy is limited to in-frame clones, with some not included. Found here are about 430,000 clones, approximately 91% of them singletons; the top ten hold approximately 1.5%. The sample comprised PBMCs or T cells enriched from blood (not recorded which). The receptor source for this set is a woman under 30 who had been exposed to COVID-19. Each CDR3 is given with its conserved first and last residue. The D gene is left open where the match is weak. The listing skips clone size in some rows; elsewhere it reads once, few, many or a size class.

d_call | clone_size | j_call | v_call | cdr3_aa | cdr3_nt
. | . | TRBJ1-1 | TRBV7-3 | CASSLIGGANTEAFF | TGTGCCAGCAGCTTAATAGGCGGGGCGAACACTGAAGCTTTCTTT
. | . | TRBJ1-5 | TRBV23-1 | CASRPGHRNQPQHF | TGCGCCAGCAGACCGGGACACCGCAATCAGCCCCAGCATTTT
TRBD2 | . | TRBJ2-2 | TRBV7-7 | CASSRSGGNTGELFF | TGTGCCAGCAGCAGGAGCGGGGGTAACACCGGGGAGCTGTTTTTT
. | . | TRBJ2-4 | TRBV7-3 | CASSPGLAKNIQYF | TGTGCCAGCAGCCCGGGACTAGCCAAAAACATTCAGTACTTC
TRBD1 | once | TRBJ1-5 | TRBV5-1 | CASSWRQGDQPQHF | TGCGCCAGCAGCTGGCGACAGGGGGATCAGCCCCAGCATTTT
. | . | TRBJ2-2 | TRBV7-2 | CASSLQSGVFGTGELFF | TGTGCCAGCAGCTTACAAAGCGGAGTATTCGGCACCGGGGAGCTGTTTTTT
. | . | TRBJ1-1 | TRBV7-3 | CASSQLSNTEAFF | TGTGCCAGCAGCCAGTTGTCGAACACTGAAGCTTTCTTT
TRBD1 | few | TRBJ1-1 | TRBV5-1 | CASSTGQGEGEAFF | TGCGCCAGCAGTACGGGACAGGGGGAGGGTGAAGCTTTCTTT
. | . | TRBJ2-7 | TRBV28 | CASSPPTYEQYF | TGTGCCAGCAGCCCCCCTACCTACGAGCAGTACTTC
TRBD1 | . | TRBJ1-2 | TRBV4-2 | CASSQDQDRTGGYTF | TGTGCCAGCAGCCAAGATCAGGACAGGACAGGAGGCTACACCTTC
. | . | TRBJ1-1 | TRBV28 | CASSFSRANEAFF | TGTGCCAGCAGTTTCTCGCGCGCGAATGAAGCTTTCTTT
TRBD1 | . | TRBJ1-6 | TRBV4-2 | CASSPGTDNSPLHF | TGTGCCAGCAGCCCCGGGACAGATAATTCACCCCTCCACTTT
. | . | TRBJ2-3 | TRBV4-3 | CASSQDSRDTQYF | TGCGCCAGCAGCCAAGATTCCAGAGATACGCAGTATTTT
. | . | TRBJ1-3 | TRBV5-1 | CASSVGTSSGNTIYF | TGCGCCAGCAGCGTTGGGACTAGCTCTGGAAACACCATATATTTT
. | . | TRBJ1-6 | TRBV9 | CASSDRTANSPLHF | TGTGCCAGCAGCGATCGGACAGCAAATTCACCCCTCCACTTT
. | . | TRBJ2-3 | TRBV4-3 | CASSQEAGGLSTDTQYF | TGCGCCAGCAGCCAGGAGGCAGGGGGGCTTAGCACAGATACGCAGTATTTT
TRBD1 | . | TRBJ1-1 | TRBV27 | CASSLLRTGFNTEAFF | TGTGCCAGCAGTTTACTTAGGACAGGTTTTAACACTGAAGCTTTCTTT
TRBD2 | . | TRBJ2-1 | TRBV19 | CASSLTRGGPYNEQFF | TGTGCCAGTAGCCTGACGCGGGGGGGCCCCTACAATGAGCAGTTCTTC
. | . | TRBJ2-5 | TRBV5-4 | CASSLVGAQETQYF | TGTGCCAGCAGCCTCGTGGGGGCTCAAGAGACCCAGTACTTC
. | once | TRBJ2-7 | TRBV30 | CAWSRMIISRETYEQYF | TGTGCCTGGAGTAGAATGATAATAAGCCGTGAAACCTACGAGCAGTACTTC
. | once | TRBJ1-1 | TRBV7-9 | CASSFELQGEAFF | TGTGCCAGCAGCTTCGAACTCCAGGGTGAAGCTTTCTTT
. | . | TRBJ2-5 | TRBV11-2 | CASSLEGLGAGLGPQETQYF | TGTGCCAGCAGCTTAGAGGGGCTTGGGGCAGGGTTGGGCCCCCAAGAGACCCAGTACTTC
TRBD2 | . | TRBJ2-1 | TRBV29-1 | CSVEDRRTSGNRGEQFF | TGCAGCGTTGAAGATAGACGGACTAGCGGGAACCGTGGGGAGCAGTTCTTC